The 3 T cell receptor beta chains given below trace back to one sample, sequenced in a study of shared clonotypes between healthy human individuals. Clones were sequenced by immunoSEQ multiplex PCR, and TCRdb holds only the in-frame ones, with some missing. The table lists fewer than 650,000 clones, around 78% of them singletons, with approximately 12% in the top ten. The sample was PBMCs. Every receptor here comes from a woman in her thirties or forties in good health. Some clones in this sample may be carry-over from other donors' samples.

The chain recombines TRBV19 with TRBJ2-5; D gene ambiguous. CDR3 length: 13 amino acids. The V and J ends lost 0 bases and 2 bases respectively, with 4 bases between them. CDR1 and CDR2 from the germline V gene are LNHDA and SQIVND (reference sequence). The DNA for the CDR3 is TGTGCCAGTAGTATAGACAGTCAAGAGACCCAGTACTTC. As protein: CASSIDSQETQYF.

The V gene is TRBV5-1, the J gene TRBJ1-1; D is undetermined. The germline V gene encodes CDR1 SGHRS and CDR2 YFSETQ. The CDR3 is made up of 14 amino acids. Trimming pared 4 bases from V and 3 bases from J, leaving 13 bases between. Here the CDR3 DNA reads TGCGCCAGCAGCGAATTTGGAGCAGACACTGAAGCTTTCTTT. This encodes CASSEFGADTEAFF.

V usage is TRBV6-5 and J usage is TRBJ1-2, with 8 bases lining up with TRBD1. The CDR3 contains 16 residues. Germline V gene sequence: CDR1 MNHEY, CDR2 SVGAGI. With V trimmed by 2 bases and J by 7 bases, 12 bases remained unmatched. CDR3 protein: CASSYRPRQGRGGYTF. The CDR3 DNA reads as TGTGCCAGCAGTTACCGCCCCCGACAGGGGCGGGGTGGCTACACCTTC.